This T cell receptor (beta chain) was obtained from a study of beta chain features in type 1 diabetes. The wider study: The patient and healthy donor groups were comparable for age, gender and cell yields. Overall study findings and caveats: In every one of the four CD4+ subsets, TCRB CDR3s were moderately but significantly shorter in Type 1 diabetes patients.

The authors reverse transcribed all of the isolated RNA, so sequencing captured expressed TCRB transcripts. Around 3.5 million reads on average were seen across naive, central memory and regulatory T cell samples. Data came from immunoSEQ multiplex PCR; TCRdb stores just in-frame clones and leaves some out. The data show about 160,000 clones, with around 7.8% seen just once and about 0.9% held by the top ten. With 2 bases removed from V and 5 bases from J, the gap between germline ends came to 11 bases. Per germline, CDR1 SGHRS and CDR2 YFSETQ. The CDR3 is 15 residues long. Worth noting for this clone: Its target is unknown.

Specimen: central memory CD4+ T cells from blood. The sequence was collected from a woman aged 35 to 49 with type 1 diabetes. V is TRBV5-1 and J is TRBJ1-6; the D is unclear. In DNA form, the CDR3 reads TGCGCCAGCAGCTTATTACCGGGGAATAATTCACCCCTCCACTTT. Encoded protein: CASSLLPGNNSPLHF.